These 29 T cell receptor beta chains originate from one sample sequenced in a study of blood T cell repertoires in COVID-19. Sequencing used immunoSEQ multiplex PCR; TCRdb keeps in-frame clones, though not all of them. The data show over 50,000 clones, about three quarters seen once. Sequencing was done on a sample of peripheral blood. Receptors originate from a man older than 75 with acute or convalescent COVID-19.

The rearrangement links TRBV7-3 to TRBJ2-1; D is perhaps TRBD2 (6 bases). The CDR3 has 16 amino acids. From germline, CDR1 is SGHTA and CDR2 FQGTGA. Trimming stripped 1 base from V and 2 bases from J, with 12 bases between. CDR3 nucleotide sequence: TGTGCCAGCAGCTTAAGCCTAGCGTTCCCCTACAATGAGCAGTTCTTC. Translated, it gives CASSLSLAFPYNEQFF.

V usage is TRBV7-2 and J usage is TRBJ2-3; no firm D call. This CDR3 spans 13 amino acids. The V gene lost 1 base and the J gene lost 2 bases, with 4 bases spanning the gap. Germline CDR1 SGHTA, CDR2 FQGNSA. The CDR3, as DNA: TGTGCCAGCAGCTTAGGACACACAGATACGCAGTATTTT. It yields the protein CASSLGHTDTQYF.

The rearrangement links TRBV5-6 to TRBJ2-5; 9 bases fit TRBD2. The germline V gene encodes CDR1 SGHDT and CDR2 YYEEEE. There are 14 residues in the CDR3. Trimming cost V 2 bases and J 4 bases; bases outside gene matches: 3. The CDR3 coding sequence is TGTGCCAGCAGCTTTAGCGGGAGAGGAGAGACCCAGTACTTC. Its translation is CASSFSGRGETQYF.

The rearrangement links TRBV6-2 or TRBV6-3 to TRBJ2-7, with TRBD1 matching over 8 bases. This CDR3 region has 14 residues. The germline V gene has CDR1 MNHEY and CDR2 SVGEGT. The ends lost 4 bases at V and 4 bases at J; junction bases unmatched: 6. The DNA of the CDR3 is TGTGCCAGCAGTTGGGGGACAGGATTATACGAGCAGTACTTC. As protein: CASSWGTGLYEQYF.

This chain uses TRBV10-3 with TRBJ2-7; unclear D gene. Trimming removed 1 base at V and 5 bases at J, with 9 bases between. The CDR3 runs 13 residues. Germline CDR1 reads ENHRY; CDR2 reads SYGVKD. In DNA, the CDR3 is TGTGCCATCAGTGAGTATAGATTGGACGAGCAGTACTTC. Residues: CAISEYRLDEQYF.

The V and J genes are TRBV28 and TRBJ2-5; TRBD1 matches 8 bases. The germline V gene encodes CDR1 MDHEN and CDR2 SYDVKM. This CDR3 spans 13 amino acids. With 6 bases clipped from V and 2 bases from J, the junction kept 2 bases outside the gene matches. CDR3 residues: CASSGQGQETQYF. For the CDR3, the DNA is TGTGCCAGCAGCGGACAGGGTCAAGAGACCCAGTACTTC.

The chain employs TRBV18 and TRBJ2-3, with 14 bases matching TRBD2. This CDR3 comprises 16 residues. Germline V gene data show CDR1 as KGHSH and CDR2 as LQKENI. V was clipped by 6 bases and J by 4 bases; unmatched bases: 6. For the CDR3, the DNA is TGTGCCAGCTCTCCGGGACTAGCGGGAGAGGCAGATACGCAGTATTTT. Translation: CASSPGLAGEADTQYF.

The rearrangement links TRBV5-1 to TRBJ1-2, with 9 bases fitting TRBD1. The CDR3 has 15 amino acids. The germline gives CDR1 SGHRS, CDR2 YFSETQ. V gave up 6 bases and J gave up 7 bases; unmatched junction bases: 13. The CDR3 sequence: CASIKGQGEGGGYTF. The DNA for the CDR3 is TGCGCCAGCATTAAGGGACAGGGAGAGGGTGGTGGCTACACCTTC.

This clone was observed at least ten times. This sequence joins TRBV12-3 or TRBV12-4 and TRBJ2-7, with D perhaps matching TRBD1 (6 bases). Trimming left V 6 bases short and J 1 base short, with 10 bases between. The CDR3 sequence is 13 residues long. As DNA, the CDR3 is TGTGCCAGCAGCCCAGGGGAATCCTACGAGCAGTACTTC. Encoded protein: CASSPGESYEQYF.

V is TRBV25-1 and J is TRBJ2-3; 8 positions match TRBD2. CDR1 and CDR2 from the germline V gene are MGHDK and SYGVNS. The CDR3 runs 16 residues. Unmatched junction bases numbered 6, after V lost 3 bases and J lost 1 base. The CDR3 region has the DNA TGTGCCAGCAGTGATGGAGCGGGAGTGGGCACAGATACGCAGTATTTT. The encoded protein is CASSDGAGVGTDTQYF.

The rearrangement joins TRBV11-3 to TRBJ2-5; 7 bases agree with TRBD1. The germline gives CDR1 SGHNT, CDR2 YENEEA. Trimming at V came to 4 bases and at J to 4 bases, leaving 3 bases not matched to a gene. The CDR3 contains 13 residues. For the CDR3, the DNA is TGTGCCAGCAGCTCGACAGGGAGAGAGACCCAGTACTTC. It translates to CASSSTGRETQYF.

The V call is TRBV29-1, the J call TRBJ2-2; D is perhaps TRBD1 (6 bases). Germline CDR1 reads SQVTM; CDR2 reads ANQGSEA. The ends were cut back, 7 bases at V and 4 bases at J, with 16 bases in the middle. The CDR3 spans 14 residues. In DNA form, the CDR3 reads TGCAGCGCCGCACAGGGTCGCGGCACCGGGGAGCTGTTTTTT. Translated, it gives CSAAQGRGTGELFF.

The V gene is TRBV20-1, the J gene TRBJ2-1; tentative D call: TRBD2 (6 bases). This CDR3 has 14 residues. Germline-derived CDR1 and CDR2 are DFQATT and SNEGSKA (reference sequence). The V end lost 3 bases, the J end lost 5 bases, and 14 bases lay between the germline ends. The CDR3 spells CSASPGVYDNEQFF. The CDR3 bases are TGCAGTGCTAGTCCGGGAGTATACGACAATGAGCAGTTCTTC.

This rearrangement joins TRBV23-1 to TRBJ2-1; D is perhaps TRBD2 (6 bases). TRBV23-1 is an ORF for which the function is uncertain. The CDR3 extends over 16 amino acids. The V gene lost 4 bases and the J gene lost 3 bases, with 16 bases spanning the gap. Here the CDR3 DNA reads TGCGCCAGCAGTCGGACTGGAGGGGTGTTCTACAATGAGCAGTTCTTC. This translates into CASSRTGGVFYNEQFF.

This clone was picked up one time. This chain connects TRBV18 to TRBJ2-7, with TRBD2 matching over 8 bases. Losses at the gene ends were 0 bases for V and 3 bases for J; bases not matched to a gene: 4. The CDR3 has 15 amino acids. Germline lookup yields CDR1 KGHSH and CDR2 LQKENI. As DNA, the CDR3 is TGTGCCAGCTCACCACCCCTAGCGGGTAACTACGAGCAGTACTTC. Translating gives CASSPPLAGNYEQYF.

The CDR3 protein is CATSPEGQYQPQHF. The CDR3 coding sequence is TGTGCCACCAGTCCAGAGGGACAGTATCAGCCCCAGCATTTT. The V gene is TRBV24-1, the J gene TRBJ1-5, with TRBD1 identical over 7 bases. The CDR3 contains 14 residues. The V gene's germline CDR1 is KGHDR and CDR2 SFDVKD. With V trimmed by 6 bases and J by 5 bases, 6 bases remained unmatched.

This chain uses TRBV12-3 or TRBV12-4 with TRBJ1-2; D unclear. Trimming cost V 3 bases and J 5 bases, with 4 bases left between them. The CDR3 covers 11 residues. This chain's CDR3 is CASSFEYGYTF. CDR3 nucleotides: TGTGCCAGCAGTTTCGAGTATGGCTACACCTTC.

This chain joins TRBV5-6 and TRBJ2-3, with 10 bases fitting TRBD1. Trimming at V came to 4 bases and at J to 2 bases, leaving 4 bases not matched to a gene. The CDR3 is made up of 15 amino acids. Germline CDR1 reads SGHDT; CDR2 reads YYEEEE. CDR3 amino acids: CASSQGQGFTDTQYF. Written as DNA, the CDR3 is TGTGCCAGCAGCCAGGGACAGGGGTTCACAGATACGCAGTATTTT.

The chain links TRBV19 to TRBJ2-6; D might be TRBD1 (5 bases). Trimming took off 1 base at V and 0 bases at J, with 16 bases between the two ends. There are 19 residues in the CDR3. Germline CDR1 and CDR2: LNHDA and SQIVND (reference sequence). DNA of the CDR3: TGTGCCAGTAGTATAGCAGGGCCAAAACCGATCTCTGGGGCCAACGTCCTGACTTTC. Translating it yields CASSIAGPKPISGANVLTF.

This clone was seen only a few times. The CDR3 loop is CATSDLRAGLTDTQYF. For the CDR3, the DNA is TGTGCCACCAGTGATTTGCGAGCAGGGTTGACAGATACGCAGTATTTT. This chain connects TRBV24-1 to TRBJ2-3; maybe TRBD1 (5 bases). The ends were cut back, 0 bases at V and 3 bases at J, with 12 bases in the middle. The V gene's germline CDR1 is KGHDR and CDR2 SFDVKD. CDR3 size: 16 residues.

CDR3 sequence reads: CATGDETGGINEQFF. DNA for the CDR3: TGTGCCACCGGAGACGAAACGGGGGGGATCAATGAGCAGTTCTTC. The chain combines TRBV24-1 with TRBJ2-1; 8 bases map to TRBD2. Per the germline V gene, CDR1 is KGHDR and CDR2 is SFDVKD. The V segment lost 9 bases and the J segment 6 bases; nucleotides outside the gene matches: 12. This CDR3 has 15 amino acids.

This clone is a singleton in its sample. This chain joins TRBV7-2 and TRBJ2-7, with a weak D call TRBD2 (6 bases). The length of the CDR3 is 15 residues. Looked up from germline, CDR1 is SGHTA and CDR2 is FQGNSA. Trimming shortened V by 5 bases and J by 4 bases, and 18 bases separated the two germline ends. CDR3 nucleotides: TGTGCCAGCAGCCCCCAAGGGGCGGGGCAGTACGAGCAGTACTTC. Translated: CASSPQGAGQYEQYF.

This chain links TRBV18 with TRBJ2-2; perhaps TRBD1 as D (6 bases). V gave up 3 bases and J gave up 1 base, with 12 bases separating them. Germline V gene sequence: CDR1 KGHSH, CDR2 LQKENI. This CDR3 spans 16 amino acids. CDR3 region: CASSPHRDLNTGELFF. The CDR3 region has the DNA TGTGCCAGCTCACCCCACAGGGACCTGAACACCGGGGAGCTGTTTTTT. The variable domain in full, completed from reference TRBV18 and TRBJ2-2, reads NAGVMQNPRHLVRRRGQEARLRCSPMKGHSHVYWYRQLPEEGLKFMVYLQKENIIDESGMPKERFSAEFPKEGPSILRIQQVVRGDSAAYFCASSPHRDLNTGELFFGEGSRLTVL.

The chain recombines TRBV29-1 with TRBJ1-2; D might be TRBD1 (5 bases). From germline, CDR1 is SQVTM and CDR2 ANQGSEA. CDR3 length: 13 residues. Trimming cost V 3 bases and J 4 bases, with 12 bases left between them. CDR3 in amino acids: CSVEEGSVYGYTF. CDR3 in DNA: TGCAGCGTTGAGGAGGGGAGTGTCTATGGCTACACCTTC.

J is TRBJ2-2 and V is TRBV5-6; 8 bases align to TRBD1. V lost 4 bases and J lost 1; bases outside the gene matches: 3. Germline CDR1 is SGHDT and CDR2 is YYEEEE. CDR3 length equals 15 residues. The CDR3 sequence: CASSRQGQNTGELFF. CDR3 sequence (DNA): TGTGCCAGCAGCCGACAGGGGCAGAACACCGGGGAGCTGTTTTTT.

The chain links TRBV6-2 or TRBV6-3 to TRBJ1-4, with a tentative D call TRBD1 (6 bases). CDR3 size: 15 residues. Germline loops: CDR1 MNHEY, CDR2 SVGEGT. V was clipped by 4 bases and J by 3 bases, with 12 bases between them. CDR3 sequence (DNA): TGTGCCAGCAGTTGGGGACAACCCTCTAATGAAAAACTGTTTTTT. Amino acid sequence: CASSWGQPSNEKLFF.

The CDR3 spells CASSSRGGADGELFF. The CDR3 bases are TGTGCCAGCAGCTCCCGGGGAGGGGCGGACGGGGAGCTGTTTTTT. The chain is built from TRBV7-9 and TRBJ2-2; TRBD2 matches 7 bases. The trim removed 4 bases at V and 7 bases at J, leaving 9 bases unmatched. Per germline, CDR1 SEHNR and CDR2 FQNEAQ (reference sequence). The CDR3 has 15 amino acids.

CDR3 amino acids: CASSLSPNGGYGYTF. In nucleotides, the CDR3 is TGTGCCAGCAGTTTATCCCCGAACGGGGGCTATGGCTACACCTTC. This chain connects TRBV28 to TRBJ1-2; D possibly corresponds to TRBD1 (5 bases). Trimming removed 1 base at V and 4 bases at J, with 13 bases between. The CDR3 runs 15 residues. The germline gives CDR1 MDHEN, CDR2 SYDVKM.

DNA for the CDR3: TGTGCCAGCAGCTCCCAGGACAGGGGGCGTAGTGGCTACACCTTC. This sequence encodes CASSSQDRGRSGYTF. The V gene is TRBV7-9, the J gene TRBJ1-2; 11 bases are shared with TRBD1. V shed 4 bases, J shed 7 bases, and the junction held 8 bases outside the gene matches. This CDR3 has 15 amino acids. Germline loops: CDR1 SEHNR, CDR2 FQNEAQ (reference sequence).